Shown below are 26 T cell receptor beta chains from a single sample sequenced in a study of blood T cell repertoires in COVID-19. The table came from immunoSEQ multiplex PCR; TCRdb's copy has only in-frame clones and leaves some out. The repertoire consists of under 300,000 clones, with over 75% occurring once and the leading ten covering 2.1%. Sequenced sample: peripheral blood. All receptors come from a woman aged 40 to 50 who had recovered from COVID-19.

This chain uses TRBV5-4 with TRBJ2-1, with 8 bases lining up with TRBD2. Trimming took 4 bases from V and 6 from J; bases not matched to a gene: 9. This CDR3 is 15 amino acids long. Germline CDR1 reads SGHNT; CDR2 reads YYREEE (reference sequence). CDR3 amino acids: CASSPGGARVNEQFF. The CDR3 region has the DNA TGTGCCAGCAGCCCCGGGGGGGCAAGAGTCAATGAGCAGTTCTTC.

V and J are TRBV10-3 and TRBJ2-7; D gene uncertain. This CDR3 has 10 residues. V was pared by 6 bases and J by 6 bases, with 6 bases between. Germline V lookup: CDR1 ENHRY, CDR2 SYGVKD. The CDR3 sequence: CAISNSEQYF. The DNA of the CDR3 is TGTGCCATCAGCAACAGCGAGCAGTACTTC.

This clone was observed a few times. This chain connects TRBV2 to TRBJ1-2; D not resolved. CDR3 length: 14 residues. Trimming left V 7 bases short and J 0 bases short, with 12 bases between. Germline V gene sequence: CDR1 SNHLY, CDR2 FYNNEI. The CDR3 is CASKAQITNYGYTF. The CDR3 region has the DNA TGTGCCAGCAAAGCACAGATTACTAACTATGGCTACACCTTC.

The rearrangement joins TRBV5-4 to TRBJ1-6, with TRBD1 identical over 11 bases. The CDR3 runs to 16 residues. J was trimmed by 7 bases and V by 4 bases; bases with no gene match: 7. Per germline, CDR1 SGHNT and CDR2 YYREEE (reference sequence). This chain's CDR3 is CASSPARDRGNSPLHF. CDR3 DNA: TGTGCCAGCAGCCCGGCCCGGGACAGGGGGAATTCACCCCTCCACTTT.

This clone is a singleton in its sample. The chain joins TRBV11-3 to TRBJ2-7, with D maybe TRBD1 (5 bases). Between the trimmed V and J ends, which lost 0 bases and 6 bases, there was a span of 9 bases. The CDR3 spans 13 residues. The V gene's germline CDR1 is SGHNT and CDR2 YENEEA. The CDR3 DNA sequence: TGTGCCAGCAGCTTAGAGTCCAGGGTCGAGCAGTACTTC. It specifies CASSLESRVEQYF.

V usage is TRBV15 and J usage is TRBJ2-5, with D perhaps TRBD1 (6 bases). The V end was cut by 1 base, the J end by 4 bases, with 19 bases between. This CDR3 has 17 amino acids. Germline lookup yields CDR1 LNHNV and CDR2 YYDKDF (reference sequence). The CDR3 is CATSRAEQGSRRETQYF. The CDR3 DNA sequence: TGTGCCACCAGCAGAGCAGAGCAGGGGTCGAGACGAGAGACCCAGTACTTC.

The sample holds one count of this clone. The chain couples TRBV7-8 to TRBJ1-3; D possibly corresponds to TRBD1 (6 bases). The length of the CDR3 is 15 residues. Looked up from germline, CDR1 is SGHVS and CDR2 is FQNEAQ. The V end lost 2 bases, the J end lost 4 bases, and 12 bases lay between the germline ends. The DNA of the CDR3 is TGTGCCAGCAGCTTACGACAGGATTCGGGAAACACCATATATTTT. This encodes CASSLRQDSGNTIYF. The full variable domain, rest sourced from reference TRBV7-8 and TRBJ1-3, is GAGVSQSPRYKVAKRGQDVALRCDPISGHVSLFWYQQALGQGPEFLTYFQNEAQLDKSGLPSDRFFAERPEGSVSTLKIQRTQQEDSAVYLCASSLRQDSGNTIYFGEGSWLTVV.

The chain couples TRBV18 to TRBJ1-2; D may be TRBD1 (5 bases). V dropped 1 base and J dropped 6 bases, with 12 bases sitting between them. This CDR3 comprises 14 residues. Per the germline V gene, CDR1 is KGHSH and CDR2 is LQKENI. For the CDR3, the DNA is TGTGCCAGCTCACCACTAGTGTGGGGCGATGGCTACACCTTC. The encoded protein is CASSPLVWGDGYTF.

The chain is built from TRBV28 and TRBJ2-7; D possibly corresponds to TRBD2 (6 bases). Germline loops: CDR1 MDHEN, CDR2 SYDVKM. The ends were cut back, 6 bases at V and 1 base at J, with 10 bases in the middle. There are 13 residues in the CDR3. CDR3 DNA sequence: TGTGCCAGCAGGGTAGGGAGGTCCTACGAGCAGTACTTC. Amino acids: CASRVGRSYEQYF.

The chain uses TRBV6-4 and TRBJ2-3; TRBD1 matches 7 bases. V shed 2 bases and J 1 base; nucleotides not matched to a gene: 3. The germline V gene encodes CDR1 MRHNA and CDR2 SNTAGT. The CDR3 is 15 amino acids. CDR3 nucleotides: TGTGCCAGCAGTGACCCTGGGACAGGCACAGATACGCAGTATTTT. As protein: CASSDPGTGTDTQYF.

Worth noting for this clone: This CDR3 is also generated by other DNA sequences in the sample. The V call is TRBV7-2, the J call TRBJ2-5; TRBD1 might be the D (5 bases). The CDR3 contains 14 residues. Germline values: CDR1 SGHTA, CDR2 FQGNSA. The V and J ends lost 0 bases and 5 bases respectively, with 10 bases between them. The CDR3 protein is CASSLAGAGETQYF. CDR3 coding DNA: TGTGCCAGCAGCTTAGCTGGGGCTGGGGAGACCCAGTACTTC.

The rearrangement links TRBV7-3 to TRBJ2-5, with 7 bases aligning to TRBD1. CDR3 size: 15 residues. The V gene's germline CDR1 is SGHTA and CDR2 FQGTGA. V was pared by 5 bases and J by 4 bases, with 10 bases of the junction left unmatched. The CDR3 reads CASSPELTGRETQYF. The CDR3 DNA is TGTGCCAGCAGCCCCGAGCTGACAGGGAGAGAGACCCAGTACTTC.

This chain connects TRBV27 to TRBJ2-2; unclear D gene. Germline CDR1 and CDR2: MNHEY and SMNVEV (reference sequence). The CDR3 sequence is 13 residues long. With 2 bases removed from V and 7 bases from J, the gap between germline ends came to 8 bases. In DNA form, the CDR3 reads TGTGCCAGCAGTTTAAGGCGGAACGGGGAGCTGTTTTTT. This encodes CASSLRRNGELFF.

The chain has TRBV2 and TRBJ1-4; tentative D call: TRBD1 (5 bases). Trimming removed 8 bases from V and 7 bases from J, with 17 bases in between. CDR1 is SNHLY and CDR2 is FYNNEI in the germline V gene. The CDR3 extends over 14 amino acids. The CDR3 sequence: CASASTGPGEKLFF. The CDR3 DNA is TGTGCCAGCGCAAGCACAGGACCTGGTGAAAAACTGTTTTTT. Full variable domain (outside the CDR3, taken from reference TRBV2 and TRBJ1-4): EPEVTQTPSHQVTQMGQEVILRCVPISNHLYFYWYRQILGQKVEFLVSFYNNEISEKSEIFDDQFSVERPDGSNFTLKIRSTKLEDSAMYFCASASTGPGEKLFFGSGTQLSVL.

This clone was detected only once. CDR3 DNA: TGTGCCAGTAGTATTCAGGATTCACCCCTCCACTTT. This translates into CASSIQDSPLHF. This chain joins TRBV19 and TRBJ1-6; D unresolved. The CDR3 runs 12 residues. The germline V and J ends were trimmed by 3 bases and 8 bases, with 5 bases remaining between them. From germline, CDR1 is LNHDA and CDR2 SQIVND (reference sequence).

The chain has TRBV25-1 and TRBJ1-1, with 8 bases that match TRBD1. Germline CDR1 and CDR2: MGHDK and SYGVNS. The CDR3 is 15 amino acids. Trimming cost V 2 bases and J 6 bases; bases outside gene matches: 8. DNA of the CDR3: TGTGCCAGCAGTGAACTCACAGGGGGACCCCCTGAAGCTTTCTTT. Protein sequence: CASSELTGGPPEAFF. Drawing the rest from reference TRBV25-1 and TRBJ1-1, the complete variable domain is EADIYQTPRYLVIGTGKKITLECSQTMGHDKMYWYQQDPGMELHLIHYSYGVNSTEKGDLSSESTVSRIRTEHFPLTLESARPSHTSQYLCASSELTGGPPEAFFGQGTRLTVV.

The V call is TRBV7-6, the J call TRBJ1-5, with D uncertain. In germline, CDR1 is SGHVS, CDR2 FNYEAQ. The CDR3 has 13 amino acids. V lost 1 base to trimming and J lost 6 bases, with 7 bases between them. Here the CDR3 DNA reads TGTGCCAGCAGCTTAGGGTCCGGTCAGCCCCAGCATTTT. It encodes CASSLGSGQPQHF.

The CDR3 is CASSFPSVGTGDHEQYF. The CDR3 DNA follows: TGTGCCAGCAGCTTCCCCTCCGTTGGGACAGGGGACCACGAGCAGTACTTC. J is TRBJ2-7 and V is TRBV7-2; TRBD1 agrees at 10 bases. The CDR3 runs to 17 residues. The germline CDR1 and CDR2 sequences are SGHTA and FQGNSA. The V gene end was trimmed by 3 bases and the J gene end by 5 bases; junction bases not matched to a gene: 13. The whole variable domain, remainder taken from reference TRBV7-2 and TRBJ2-7, is GAGVSQSPSNKVTEKGKDVELRCDPISGHTALYWYRQSLGQGLEFLIYFQGNSAPDKSGLPSDRFSAERTGGSVSTLTIQRTQQEDSAVYLCASSFPSVGTGDHEQYFGPGTRLTVT.

The chain carries TRBV30 and TRBJ1-4, with D possibly matching TRBD1 (6 bases). V was clipped by 3 bases and J by 5 bases, with 16 bases between them. The germline gives CDR1 GTSNPN, CDR2 SVGIG (reference sequence). There are 15 residues in the CDR3. CDR3 DNA sequence: TGTGCCTGGAGCCCAGGACAGCGAGACAATGAAAAACTGTTTTTT. This translates into CAWSPGQRDNEKLFF.

The rearrangement links TRBV6-1 to TRBJ1-5; D remains ambiguous. Looked up from germline, CDR1 is MNHNS and CDR2 is SASEGT. The CDR3 extends over 14 amino acids. V gave up 3 bases and J gave up 1 base, with 7 bases separating them. The CDR3 reads CASSERGSNQPQHF. CDR3 in DNA: TGTGCCAGCAGTGAGAGAGGCAGCAATCAGCCCCAGCATTTT.

V and J are TRBV19 and TRBJ1-5, with D unresolved. CDR3 size: 15 residues. V lost 5 bases and J lost 2, with 13 bases in between. Germline CDR1 is LNHDA and CDR2 is SQIVND (reference sequence). CDR3 coding DNA: TGTGCCAGTAGTGAGGGCACGCAGGGCAATCAGCCCCAGCATTTT. The encoded protein is CASSEGTQGNQPQHF.

This clone appeared a few times. The chain couples TRBV10-3 to TRBJ1-6, with D perhaps matching TRBD1 (5 bases). Germline CDR1 and CDR2: ENHRY and SYGVKD. Trimming stripped 10 bases from V and 0 bases from J, with 13 bases between. This CDR3 spans 15 amino acids. CDR3 loop: CASGTVSSYNSPLHF. The CDR3 DNA follows: TGTGCCAGCGGGACGGTGAGCTCCTATAATTCACCCCTCCACTTT.

This chain connects TRBV19 to TRBJ2-5; TRBD2 agrees at 8 bases. V lost 11 bases and J lost 3; bases outside the gene matches: 14. This CDR3 has 15 residues. Per germline, CDR1 LNHDA and CDR2 SQIVND (reference sequence). The CDR3 region is CAVGGRSRGEETQYF. The DNA for the CDR3 is TGTGCCGTGGGAGGCAGGTCGCGGGGGGAAGAGACCCAGTACTTC.

This clone occurred once. V gene TRBV19 combines with J gene TRBJ1-3; TRBD1 agrees at 10 bases. The J segment lost 0 bases and the V segment lost 5 bases, leaving 4 bases of the junction unmatched. CDR1 is LNHDA, CDR2 SQIVND, per germline (reference sequence). The CDR3 contains 16 residues. For the CDR3, the DNA is TGTGCCAGTAGTCTACGGACAGGGGGCTCTGGAAACACCATATATTTT. This sequence encodes CASSLRTGGSGNTIYF.

The chain has TRBV12-3 or TRBV12-4 and TRBJ1-2; no firm D call. The CDR3 runs to 13 residues. The germline V and J ends were trimmed by 6 bases and 1 base, with 9 bases remaining between them. This CDR3 is CASSRSFNYGYTF. DNA for the CDR3: TGTGCCAGCAGCCGGTCCTTTAACTATGGCTACACCTTC.

This chain links TRBV4-1 with TRBJ2-2; 8 nucleotides agree with TRBD2. From germline, CDR1 is MGHRA and CDR2 YSYEKL. The CDR3 spans 15 residues. With 4 bases clipped from V and 4 bases from J, the junction kept 5 bases outside the gene matches. Written as DNA, the CDR3 is TGCGCCAGCAGCCCGGGAGGGTCGGGCACCGGGGAGCTGTTTTTT. Protein product: CASSPGGSGTGELFF.